This entry features one T cell receptor (beta chain) sequence. The CDR3 has 17 residues. Germline lookup yields CDR1 LGHNA and CDR2 YSLEER. V lost 1 base, J lost 4 bases, and 16 bases lay in between. These data originate in a study of T cell changes during pregnancy in multiple sclerosis. The data were produced by immunoSEQ multiplex PCR, yet TCRdb's version contains in-frame clones alone and is incomplete. The data contain 39,000 or so clones, around 90% of them singletons. This sequence originates from a female donor in good health, enrolled as a control in a pregnancy study. Sample: CD4+ T cells from peripheral blood mononuclear cells, taken after pregnancy. The chain couples TRBV4-3 to TRBJ1-4; weak D call: TRBD1 (6 bases). CDR3 bases: TGCGCCAGCAGCCAAGGACAAACAGGGTTGGGTAATGAAAAACTGTTTTTT. Translated: CASSQGQTGLGNEKLFF.